This T cell receptor (beta chain) came from a study of cytomegalovirus exposure and HLA in healthy donors. Comments on this clone: Other DNA variants within this sample encode the same CDR3.

Germline assignment: CDR1 SGHNT and CDR2 YENEEA. The V and J ends lost 3 bases and 1 base respectively, with 6 bases between them. CDR3 length equals 13 residues. The PCR used 60 Vbeta and 13 Jbeta primers. As handled by the study authors: An analysis that came later counted 80 million or so unique TCR beta chains, around 12 million shared. TCRdb's copy holds only in-frame clones and misses some; the assay was immunoSEQ multiplex PCR. Clonal size and the V and J genes are those of that table, whereas D and trimming came from the DNA. The data contain 110,000 to 150,000 clones, 68% of them singletons. The chain is built from TRBV11-3 and TRBJ1-1; D uncertain. The sample comprised PBMCs. The source of this sequence is a man between 60 and 70 years old in good health and CMV-seronegative. This CDR3 reads CASSLQENTEAFF. The CDR3 DNA reads as TGTGCCAGCAGCTTGCAGGAGAACACTGAAGCTTTCTTT. Full variable domain (rest looked up from reference TRBV11-3 and TRBJ1-1): EAGVVQSPRYKIIEKKQPVAFWCNPISGHNTLYWYLQNLGQGPELLIRYENEEAVDDSQLPKDRFSAERLKGVDSTLKIQPAELGDSAVYLCASSLQENTEAFFGQGTRLTVV.